This TCR beta chain was found in a study of circulating and synovial CD4+ cells in juvenile arthritis. Germline V gives CDR1 SGHAT, CDR2 FQNNGV. Between the trimmed V and J ends, which lost 5 bases and 2 bases, there was a span of 17 bases. CDR3 length equals 16 residues. Turning to this clone: The antigen is unknown.

Some clones are missing from TCRdb's copy, which holds only in-frame ones; the method was immunoSEQ multiplex PCR. In the table there are about 14,000 clones, over 70% of which are singletons. Whole-study results and caveats: CPL and bulk CD4 samples differed at least tenfold in T cell genomes.

V and J are TRBV11-2 and TRBJ2-3, with D possibly being TRBD2 (6 bases). Sequencing was carried out using CD4+ T cells from synovial fluid. This receptor was identified in a human patient with juvenile idiopathic arthritis. Some clones in this sample may be carry-over from other donors' samples. CDR3 amino acids: CASSPGDSTYTDTQYF. The CDR3 region has the DNA TGTGCCAGCAGCCCGGGGGACTCCACATACACAGATACGCAGTATTTT.